Below are 5 T cell receptor beta chains sequenced from a single sample in a study of blood T cells in healthy people across ages. Primers used in a second PCR of roughly 7 to 12 cycles were a sample-barcoded 5' primer and a J-beta primer mix. MiXCR was run by TCRdb on the 5' RACE reads, yielding one entry per CDR3 protein. The repertoire holds just over 1 million distinct CDR3 sequences, with around 43% as singletons. The sequenced sample was blood. These receptors were taken from a woman in her sixties or seventies in good health.

V and J are TRBV27 and TRBJ1-2; 10 bases line up with TRBD1. CDR3 length equals 14 residues. Germline V gene data show CDR1 as MNHEY and CDR2 as SMNVEV (reference sequence). J gave up 0 bases and V 10 bases, and 5 bases lay outside the gene matches. The CDR3 coding sequence is TGTGCCACCCAAGACAGGGGGCCTAACTATGGCTACACCTTC. Its translation: CATQDRGPNYGYTF.

This chain uses TRBV15 with TRBJ1-6; possibly TRBD1 for D (5 bases). Germline CDR1 LNHNV, CDR2 YYDKDF (reference sequence). The germline V and J ends were trimmed by 3 bases and 7 bases, with 13 bases remaining between them. The CDR3 extends over 15 amino acids. The CDR3 region has the DNA TGTGCCACCAGCAGGACGAGGACAAGGAATTCACCCCTCCACTTT. It codes for CATSRTRTRNSPLHF. The full variable domain, in which reference TRBV15 and TRBJ1-6 provide the parts outside the CDR3, is DAMVIQNPRYQVTQFGKPVTLSCSQTLNHNVMYWYQQKSSQAPKLLFHYYDKDFNNEADTPDNFQSRRPNTSFCFLDIRSPGLGDTAMYLCATSRTRTRNSPLHFGNGTRLTVT.

This chain connects TRBV6-6 to TRBJ2-1, with 7 bases that match TRBD1. Germline loops: CDR1 MNHNY, CDR2 SVGAGI (reference sequence). This CDR3 has 16 residues. The ends lost 5 bases at V and 5 bases at J; junction bases unmatched: 12. The CDR3 here is CASSGPTGVGDNEQFF. Here the CDR3 DNA reads TGTGCCAGCAGTGGACCCACAGGGGTCGGCGACAATGAGCAGTTCTTC.

Remarks on this clonotype: No conserved phenylalanine or tryptophan ends this CDR3, so it is likely a read error. This chain connects TRBV2 to TRBJ2-7; TRBD2 matches 9 bases. J was trimmed by 5 bases and V by 3 bases; bases with no gene match: 5. Germline CDR1 SNHLY, CDR2 FYNNEI. This CDR3 region has 14 residues. For the CDR3, the DNA is TGTGCCAGCAGTGACACCAGCGGGAGGAACGAGCAGTACTTG. Protein sequence: CASSDTSGRNEQYL.

This chain links TRBV28 with TRBJ1-5; D is uncertain. The V end was cut by 3 bases, the J end by 9 bases, with 6 bases between. Germline V CDR1 and CDR2: MDHEN, SYDVKM. This CDR3 comprises 11 residues. CDR3 DNA sequence: TGTGCCAGCAGTTTTAAGGGGCCCCAGCATTTT. Translating it yields CASSFKGPQHF.